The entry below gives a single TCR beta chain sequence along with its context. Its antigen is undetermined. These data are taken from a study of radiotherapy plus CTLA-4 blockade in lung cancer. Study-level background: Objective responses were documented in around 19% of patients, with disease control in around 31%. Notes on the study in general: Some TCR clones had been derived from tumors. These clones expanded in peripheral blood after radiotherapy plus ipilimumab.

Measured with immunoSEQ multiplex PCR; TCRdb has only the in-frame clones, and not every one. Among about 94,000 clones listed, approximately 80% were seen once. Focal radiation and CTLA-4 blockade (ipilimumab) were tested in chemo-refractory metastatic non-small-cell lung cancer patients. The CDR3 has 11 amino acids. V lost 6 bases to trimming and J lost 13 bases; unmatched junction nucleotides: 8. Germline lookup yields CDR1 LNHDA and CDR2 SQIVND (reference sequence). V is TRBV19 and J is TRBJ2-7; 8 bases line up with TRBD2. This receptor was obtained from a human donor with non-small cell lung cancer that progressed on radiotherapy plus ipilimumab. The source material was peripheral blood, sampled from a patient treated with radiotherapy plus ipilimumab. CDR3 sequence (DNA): TGTGCCAGTAGCCACGGGGGGGGCCTATACTTC. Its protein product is CASSHGGGLYF.